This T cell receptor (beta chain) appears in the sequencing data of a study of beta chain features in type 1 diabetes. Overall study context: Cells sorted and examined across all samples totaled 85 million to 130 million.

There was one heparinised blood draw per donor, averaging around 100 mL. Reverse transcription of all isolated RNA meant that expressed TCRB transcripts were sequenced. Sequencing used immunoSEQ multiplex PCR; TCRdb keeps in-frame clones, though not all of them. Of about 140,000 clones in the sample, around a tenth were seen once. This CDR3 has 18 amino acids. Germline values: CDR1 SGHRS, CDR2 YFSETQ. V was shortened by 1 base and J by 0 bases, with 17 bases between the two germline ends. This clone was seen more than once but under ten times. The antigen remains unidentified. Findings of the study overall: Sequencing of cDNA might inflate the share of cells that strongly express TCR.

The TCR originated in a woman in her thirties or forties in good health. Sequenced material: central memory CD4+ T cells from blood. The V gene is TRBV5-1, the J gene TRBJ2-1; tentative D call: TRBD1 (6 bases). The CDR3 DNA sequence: TGCGCCAGCAGCTTGAGGGGCGCGAGGGGGAGCTCCTACAATGAGCAGTTCTTC. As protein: CASSLRGARGSSYNEQFF.